The T cell receptor beta chain under discussion was sequenced for a study of blood T cell repertoires in COVID-19. Clones were read by immunoSEQ multiplex PCR, and TCRdb kept only the in-frame ones, dropping some. The data show around 80,000 clones, with 80% to 90% seen just once and around 5% held by the top ten. Trimming left V 4 bases short and J 2 bases short, with 22 bases between. The CDR3 is 17 amino acids. Per the germline V gene, CDR1 is SGHDT and CDR2 is YYEEEE. The sample was peripheral blood. The sequence derives from an elderly woman with acute or convalescent COVID-19. The chain couples TRBV5-6 to TRBJ2-7, with D possibly being TRBD2 (7 bases). CDR3: CASSGGAGPTSPYEQYF. Here the CDR3 DNA reads TGTGCCAGCAGCGGGGGGGCAGGACCGACGAGTCCCTACGAGCAGTACTTC.